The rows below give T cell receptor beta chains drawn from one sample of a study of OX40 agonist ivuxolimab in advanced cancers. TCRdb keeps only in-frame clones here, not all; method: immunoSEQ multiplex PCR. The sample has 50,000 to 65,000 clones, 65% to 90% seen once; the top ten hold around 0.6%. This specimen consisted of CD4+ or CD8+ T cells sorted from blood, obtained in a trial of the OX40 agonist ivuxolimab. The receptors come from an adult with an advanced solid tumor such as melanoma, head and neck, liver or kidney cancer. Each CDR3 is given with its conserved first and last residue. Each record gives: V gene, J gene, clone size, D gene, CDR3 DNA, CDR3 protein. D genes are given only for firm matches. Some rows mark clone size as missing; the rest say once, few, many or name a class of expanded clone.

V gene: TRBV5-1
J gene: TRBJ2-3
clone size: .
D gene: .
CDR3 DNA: TGCGCCAGCTCATCGGGAGCCACCACAGATACGCAGTATTTT
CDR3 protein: CASSSGATTDTQYF

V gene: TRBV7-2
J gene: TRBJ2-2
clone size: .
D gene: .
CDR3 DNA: TGTGCCAGCAGCTTAGGAGTAGTCTCCGGGGAGCTGTTTTTT
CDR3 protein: CASSLGVVSGELFF

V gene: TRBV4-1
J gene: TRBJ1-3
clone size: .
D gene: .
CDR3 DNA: TGCGCCAGCAGCCAAGGCCCGACACCCGTCTCTGGAAACACCATATATTTT
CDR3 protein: CASSQGPTPVSGNTIYF

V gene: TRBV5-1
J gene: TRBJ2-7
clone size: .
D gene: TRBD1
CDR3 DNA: TGCGCCAGCAGGGGCCTCCCGGGACAGGGGCGAAACGAGCAGTACTTC
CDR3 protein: CASRGLPGQGRNEQYF

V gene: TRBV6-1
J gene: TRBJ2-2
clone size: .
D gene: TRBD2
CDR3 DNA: TGTGCCAGCAGTGAATGGGGGGGGTTCGGGGAGCTGTTTTTT
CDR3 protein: CASSEWGGFGELFF

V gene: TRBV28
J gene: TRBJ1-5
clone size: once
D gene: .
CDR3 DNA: TGTGCCAGCAGCCTACTGGACCCAACTTATCAGCCCCAGCATTTT
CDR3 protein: CASSLLDPTYQPQHF

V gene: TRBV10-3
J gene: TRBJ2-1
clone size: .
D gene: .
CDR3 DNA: TGTGCCACGCTCAAGACAGTATCCTACAATGAGCAGTTCTTC
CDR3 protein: CATLKTVSYNEQFF

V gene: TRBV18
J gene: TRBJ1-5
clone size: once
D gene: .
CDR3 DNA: TGTGCCAGCTCACCAGGATTCAACGTAGGTCAGCCCCAGCATTTT
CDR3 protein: CASSPGFNVGQPQHF

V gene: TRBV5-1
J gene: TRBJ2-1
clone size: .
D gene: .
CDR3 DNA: TGCGCCAGCAGCTTGACCCTAGCAACTCCCTACAATGAGCAGTTCTTC
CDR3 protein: CASSLTLATPYNEQFF

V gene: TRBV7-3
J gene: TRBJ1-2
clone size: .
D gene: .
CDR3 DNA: TGTGCCAGCAGCTTAACCGGGGGGGCGCCAGGAGGCTACACCTTC
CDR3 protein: CASSLTGGAPGGYTF

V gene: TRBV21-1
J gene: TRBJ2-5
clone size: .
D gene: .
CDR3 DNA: TGTGCCAGCAGCTCATCAAACGTCAGGGTCCCCCAAGAGACCCAGTACTTC
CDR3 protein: CASSSSNVRVPQETQYF

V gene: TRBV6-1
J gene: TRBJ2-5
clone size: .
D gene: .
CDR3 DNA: TGTGCCAGCAGGCGAGGGTACCAAGAGACCCAGTACTTC
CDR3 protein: CASRRGYQETQYF

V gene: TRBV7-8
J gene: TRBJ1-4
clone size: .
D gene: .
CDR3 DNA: TGTGCCAGCAGCTTAGCGCTGGGTGCAACTAATGAAAAACTGTTTTTT
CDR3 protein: CASSLALGATNEKLFF

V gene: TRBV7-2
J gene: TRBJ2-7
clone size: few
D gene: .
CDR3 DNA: TGTGCCAGCAGCGACCGCCCAAGCTCCTACGAGCAGTACTTC
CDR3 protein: CASSDRPSSYEQYF

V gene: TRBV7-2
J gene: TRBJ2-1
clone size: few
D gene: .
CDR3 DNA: TGTGCCAGCAGCGCCAATGGGGGACTCGTTGAGCAGTTCTTC
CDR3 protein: CASSANGGLVEQFF

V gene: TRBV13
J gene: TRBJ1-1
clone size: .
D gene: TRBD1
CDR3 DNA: TGTGCCAGCAGCCCTCCGGACAGGGATGACCCTGAAGCTTTCTTT
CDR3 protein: CASSPPDRDDPEAFF

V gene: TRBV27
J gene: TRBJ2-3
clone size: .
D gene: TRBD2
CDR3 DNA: TGTGCCAGCAGTCCCGGCGGGAGGGGCACAGATACGCAGTATTTT
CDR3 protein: CASSPGGRGTDTQYF

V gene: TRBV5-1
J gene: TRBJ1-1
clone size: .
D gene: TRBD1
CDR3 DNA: TGCGCCAGCAGCTTGGACCCGGGACAGGGATATCTTGAAGCTTTCTTT
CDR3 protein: CASSLDPGQGYLEAFF

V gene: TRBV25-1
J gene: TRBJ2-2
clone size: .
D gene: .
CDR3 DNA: TGTGCCAGCAGTGAAAACGCGTTAACCGGGGAGCTGTTTTTT
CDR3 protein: CASSENALTGELFF

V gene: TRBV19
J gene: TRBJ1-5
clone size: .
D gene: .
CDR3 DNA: TGTGCCAGTAGTGGAGGGGCAGGGGATAGCAATCAGCCCCAGCATTTT
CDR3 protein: CASSGGAGDSNQPQHF

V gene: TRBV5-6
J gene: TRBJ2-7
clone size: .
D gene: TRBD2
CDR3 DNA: TGTGCCAGCAGCCCTCGGGGAGTAGCGGGGGTTTACGAGCAGTACTTC
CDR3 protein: CASSPRGVAGVYEQYF

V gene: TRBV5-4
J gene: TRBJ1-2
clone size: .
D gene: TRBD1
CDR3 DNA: TGTGCCAGCAGCTTGGAACCCGGGACAGGGGGCCATGGCTACACCTTC
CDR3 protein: CASSLEPGTGGHGYTF

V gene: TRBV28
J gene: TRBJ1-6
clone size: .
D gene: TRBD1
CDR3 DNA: TGTGCCAGCAGTTTATTCCAGGGGGAAGGATCACCCCTCCACTTT
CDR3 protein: CASSLFQGEGSPLHF

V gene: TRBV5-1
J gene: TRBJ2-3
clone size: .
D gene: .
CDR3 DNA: TGCGCCAGCAGGGGACCTAGCACAGATACGCAGTATTTT
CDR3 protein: CASRGPSTDTQYF

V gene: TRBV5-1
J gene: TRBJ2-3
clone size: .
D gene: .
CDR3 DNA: TGCGCCAGCAGCCCTAGAGGAACCAGGGGAACTAGCACAGATACGCAGTATTTT
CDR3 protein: CASSPRGTRGTSTDTQYF